The 14 T cell receptor beta chains listed next were all sequenced from one sample in a study of radiotherapy plus CTLA-4 blockade in lung cancer. The data were produced by immunoSEQ multiplex PCR, yet TCRdb's version contains in-frame clones alone and is incomplete. The sample consists of approximately 30,000 clones, roughly 70% of them appearing once. The input for sequencing was peripheral blood, taken from a patient treated with radiotherapy plus ipilimumab. The receptors derive from a human donor with non-small cell lung cancer whose response to radiotherapy plus ipilimumab could not be evaluated.

The chain couples TRBV9 to TRBJ2-2; maybe TRBD2 (5 bases). The CDR3 spans 14 residues. V lost 0 bases, J lost 6 bases, and 9 bases lay in between. Germline V gene sequence: CDR1 SGDLS, CDR2 YYNGEE. This chain's CDR3 is CASSVAAGAGELFF. The CDR3 region has the DNA TGTGCCAGCAGCGTAGCTGCGGGCGCCGGGGAGCTGTTTTTT.

The chain combines TRBV11-2 with TRBJ2-3, with a possible D match to TRBD2 (5 bases). This CDR3 has 15 residues. Trimming cost V 4 bases and J 1 base, with 12 bases left between them. Germline lookup yields CDR1 SGHAT and CDR2 FQNNGV. CDR3 amino acids: CASSSHWRGTDTQYF. The CDR3 nucleotides are TGTGCCAGCAGCTCCCACTGGCGGGGCACAGATACGCAGTATTTT.

J is TRBJ1-1 and V is TRBV28; a weak D match, TRBD1 (6 bases). Trimming removed 4 bases from V and 10 bases from J, with 19 bases in between. CDR3 size: 14 residues. Germline CDR1 MDHEN, CDR2 SYDVKM. CDR3 sequence (DNA): TGTGCCAGCAGTTCCCCCCTTACCGGGGGGCGAGCTTTCTTT. This gives the protein CASSSPLTGGRAFF.

This clone was picked up one time. The chain uses TRBV6-1 and TRBJ2-4; D gene uncertain. Germline V gene sequence: CDR1 MNHNS, CDR2 SASEGT. This CDR3 comprises 15 residues. With 4 bases removed from V and 7 bases from J, the gap between germline ends came to 17 bases. CDR3 bases: TGTGCCAGCAGTGGCCGGGTAGTGGAATTGAACATTCAGTACTTC. Amino acid sequence: CASSGRVVELNIQYF.

This chain links TRBV5-8 with TRBJ2-2; 9 positions agree with TRBD2. Trimming at V came to 4 bases and at J to 0 bases, leaving 4 bases not matched to a gene. This CDR3 region has 16 residues. The V gene's germline CDR1 is SGHTS and CDR2 YDEGEE. Here the CDR3 reads CASSRLAGANTGELFF. The CDR3 DNA reads TGTGCCAGCAGCAGATTAGCGGGAGCGAACACCGGGGAGCTGTTTTTT.

This clone was counted a few times. The chain recombines TRBV2 with TRBJ2-5; D is perhaps TRBD1 (5 bases). The CDR3 has 15 residues. The germline V gene has CDR1 SNHLY and CDR2 FYNNEI. The V end lost 6 bases, the J end lost 3 bases, and 17 bases lay between the germline ends. The CDR3 DNA reads as TGTGCCAGCAGGGTCCTAGGACAACCAAAAGAGACCCAGTACTTC. It is translated as CASRVLGQPKETQYF.

The V and J genes are TRBV5-1 and TRBJ1-5; the D gene is possibly TRBD1 (5 bases). The ends were cut back, 5 bases at V and 4 bases at J, with 10 bases in the middle. The CDR3 runs to 13 residues. Germline CDR1 is SGHRS and CDR2 is YFSETQ. For the CDR3, the DNA is TGCGCCAGCAGTTTCGACAGTAATCAGCCCCAGCATTTT. Translated, it gives CASSFDSNQPQHF.

This rearrangement joins TRBV30 to TRBJ1-5; weak D call: TRBD1 (6 bases). The CDR3 is 14 amino acids. Trimming shortened V by 4 bases and J by 4 bases, and 14 bases separated the two germline ends. From germline, CDR1 is GTSNPN and CDR2 SVGIG (reference sequence). CDR3 in amino acids: CAWTRGRGNQPQHF. CDR3 DNA: TGTGCCTGGACCAGGGGTCGCGGAAATCAGCCCCAGCATTTT.

This chain links TRBV6-1 with TRBJ2-1; 9 nucleotides line up with TRBD2. V shed 6 bases, J shed 5 bases, and the junction held 8 bases outside the gene matches. Germline CDR1 and CDR2: MNHNS and SASEGT. The CDR3 is made up of 15 amino acids. The CDR3 DNA follows: TGTGCCAGCAGAACAAGCGGGAGGCTCGACAATGAGCAGTTCTTC. This translates into CASRTSGRLDNEQFF.

The rearrangement uses TRBV18 and TRBJ1-1, with 7 bases that match TRBD1. With 4 bases clipped from V and 4 bases from J, the junction kept 9 bases outside the gene matches. CDR1 and CDR2 from the germline V gene are KGHSH and LQKENI. The CDR3 is 15 amino acids. This chain's CDR3 is CASSRRTGEVTEAFF. The CDR3 DNA follows: TGTGCCAGCTCACGTCGTACAGGGGAGGTCACTGAAGCTTTCTTT.

This chain joins TRBV18 and TRBJ2-7; D call uncertain. Between the trimmed V and J ends, which lost 3 bases and 3 bases, there was a span of 6 bases. Germline V gene lookup returns CDR1 KGHSH and CDR2 LQKENI. This CDR3 is built from 12 residues. The CDR3 DNA follows: TGTGCCAGCTCACCGAACGGCTACGAGCAGTACTTC. Translating it yields CASSPNGYEQYF.

The V gene is TRBV5-1, the J gene TRBJ1-2; no clear D gene. Trimming left V 0 bases short and J 4 bases short, with 4 bases between. Germline CDR1 and CDR2: SGHRS and YFSETQ. The CDR3 extends over 12 amino acids. Here the CDR3 DNA reads TGCGCCAGCAGCTTGGACAGCTATGGCTACACCTTC. Protein: CASSLDSYGYTF.

V is TRBV29-1 and J is TRBJ1-1; D possibly corresponds to TRBD1 (6 bases). The ends were cut back, 3 bases at V and 0 bases at J, with 11 bases in the middle. CDR3 length: 14 residues. Looked up from germline, CDR1 is SQVTM and CDR2 is ANQGSEA. The CDR3: CSVDPQGMNTEAFF. The CDR3 region has the DNA TGCAGCGTTGACCCACAGGGCATGAACACTGAAGCTTTCTTT.

The chain employs TRBV30 and TRBJ1-2, with D tentatively TRBD1 (5 bases). Deletions cut 0 bases from V and 5 bases from J, with 16 bases between. The CDR3 runs to 15 residues. The germline V gene encodes CDR1 GTSNPN and CDR2 SVGIG (reference sequence). The CDR3 coding sequence is TGTGCCTGGAGTGTACTCTCAGGGCACACTTATGGCTACACCTTC. Amino acid sequence: CAWSVLSGHTYGYTF.